This T cell receptor (beta chain) was sequenced during a study of OX40 agonist ivuxolimab in advanced cancers. Here immunoSEQ multiplex PCR was the method, and the copy in TCRdb shows in-frame clones only, minus some. This table has 60,000 or so clones, around 92% appearing once. The CDR3 is 13 amino acids. V shed 4 bases and J 10 bases; nucleotides not matched to a gene: 10. Germline CDR1 reads GTSNPN; CDR2 reads SVGIG (reference sequence). The J gene is TRBJ2-1, the V gene TRBV30; TRBD2 agrees at 7 bases. The sequence derives from an adult with an advanced solid tumor such as melanoma, head and neck, liver or kidney cancer. This material consisted of CD4+ or CD8+ T cells sorted from blood, taken in a trial of the OX40 agonist ivuxolimab. CDR3 coding DNA: TGTGCCTGGACTAGCGGCCCAGGTGGGGAGCAGTTCTTC. Residues: CAWTSGPGGEQFF. Complete variable domain (other parts from reference TRBV30 and TRBJ2-1): SQTIHQWPATLVQPVGSPLSLECTVEGTSNPNLYWYRQAAGRGLQLLFYSVGIGQISSEVPQNLSASRPQDRQFILSSKKLLLSDSGFYLCAWTSGPGGEQFFGPGTRLTVL.